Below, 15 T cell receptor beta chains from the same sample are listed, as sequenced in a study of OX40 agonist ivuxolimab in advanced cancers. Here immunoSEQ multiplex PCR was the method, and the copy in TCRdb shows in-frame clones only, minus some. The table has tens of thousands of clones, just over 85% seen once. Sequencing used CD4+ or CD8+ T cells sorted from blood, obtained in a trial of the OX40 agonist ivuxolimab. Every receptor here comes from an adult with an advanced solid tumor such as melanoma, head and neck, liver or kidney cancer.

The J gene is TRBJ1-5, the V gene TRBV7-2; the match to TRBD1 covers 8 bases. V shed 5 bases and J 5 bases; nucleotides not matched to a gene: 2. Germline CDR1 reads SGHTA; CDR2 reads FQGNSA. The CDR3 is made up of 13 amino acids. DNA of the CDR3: TGTGCCAGCAGCAAGACAGGGGATCAGCCCCAGCATTTT. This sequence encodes CASSKTGDQPQHF.

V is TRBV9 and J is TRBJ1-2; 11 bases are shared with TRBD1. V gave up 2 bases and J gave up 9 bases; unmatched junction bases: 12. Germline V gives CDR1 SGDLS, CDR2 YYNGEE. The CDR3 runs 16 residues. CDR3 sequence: CASSVGGQGALRSYTF. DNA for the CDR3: TGTGCCAGCAGCGTGGGAGGACAGGGGGCGCTCAGGAGCTACACCTTC.

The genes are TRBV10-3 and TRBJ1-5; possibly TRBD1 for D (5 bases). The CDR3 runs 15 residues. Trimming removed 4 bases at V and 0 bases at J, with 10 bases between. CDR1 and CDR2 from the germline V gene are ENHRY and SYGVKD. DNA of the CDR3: TGTGCCATCAGTGTAGACAGAAATAGCAATCAGCCCCAGCATTTT. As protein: CAISVDRNSNQPQHF.

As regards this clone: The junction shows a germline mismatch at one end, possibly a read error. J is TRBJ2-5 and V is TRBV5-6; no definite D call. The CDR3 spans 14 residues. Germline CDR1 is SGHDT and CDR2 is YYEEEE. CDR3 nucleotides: TGTGCCAGCAGCTTGACTTCCGGCGCCGAGATCCAGTACTTC. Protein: CASSLTSGAEIQYF.

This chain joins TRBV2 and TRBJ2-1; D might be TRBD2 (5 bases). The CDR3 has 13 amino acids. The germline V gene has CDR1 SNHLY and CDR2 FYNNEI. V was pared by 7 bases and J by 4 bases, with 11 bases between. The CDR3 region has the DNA TGTGCCAGCACGCCTAGCCGATACAATGAGCAGTTCTTC. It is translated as CASTPSRYNEQFF.

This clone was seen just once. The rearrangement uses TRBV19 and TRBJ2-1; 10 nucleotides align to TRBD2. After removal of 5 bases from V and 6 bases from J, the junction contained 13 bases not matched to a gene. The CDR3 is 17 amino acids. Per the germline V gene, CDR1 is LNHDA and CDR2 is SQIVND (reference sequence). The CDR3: CASSAGTSDTGGNEQFF. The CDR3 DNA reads TGTGCCAGTAGTGCCGGGACTAGCGACACCGGTGGCAATGAGCAGTTCTTC.

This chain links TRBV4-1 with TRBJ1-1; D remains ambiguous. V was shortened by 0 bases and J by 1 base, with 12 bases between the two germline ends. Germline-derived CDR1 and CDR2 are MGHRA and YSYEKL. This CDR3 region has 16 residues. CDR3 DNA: TGCGCCAGCAGCCAAGAGAGGGCACGGGGGAACACTGAAGCTTTCTTT. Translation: CASSQERARGNTEAFF.

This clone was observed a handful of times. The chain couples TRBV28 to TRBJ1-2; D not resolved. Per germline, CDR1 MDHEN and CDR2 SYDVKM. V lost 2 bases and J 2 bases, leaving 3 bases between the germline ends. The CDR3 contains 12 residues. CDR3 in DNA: TGTGCCAGCAGTTTACCCAACTATGGCTACACCTTC. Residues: CASSLPNYGYTF.

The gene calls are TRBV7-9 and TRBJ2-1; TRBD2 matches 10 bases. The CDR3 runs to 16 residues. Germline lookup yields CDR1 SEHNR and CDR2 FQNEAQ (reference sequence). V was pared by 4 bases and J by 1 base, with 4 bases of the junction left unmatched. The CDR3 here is CASSSLAGASYNEQFF. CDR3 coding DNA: TGTGCCAGCAGCTCTCTAGCGGGAGCATCCTACAATGAGCAGTTCTTC.

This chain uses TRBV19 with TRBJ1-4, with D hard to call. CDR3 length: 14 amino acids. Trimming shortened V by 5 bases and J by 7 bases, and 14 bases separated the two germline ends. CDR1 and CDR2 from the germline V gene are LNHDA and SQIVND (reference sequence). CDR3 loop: CASSGGSFFEKLFF. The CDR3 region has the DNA TGTGCCAGTAGTGGCGGGAGCTTTTTTGAAAAACTGTTTTTT.

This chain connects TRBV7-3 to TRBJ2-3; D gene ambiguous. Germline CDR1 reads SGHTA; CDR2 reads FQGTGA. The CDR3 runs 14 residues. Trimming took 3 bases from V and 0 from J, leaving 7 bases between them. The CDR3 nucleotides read TGTGCCAGCAGCTTCAGGTCTAGCACAGATACGCAGTATTTT. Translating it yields CASSFRSSTDTQYF.

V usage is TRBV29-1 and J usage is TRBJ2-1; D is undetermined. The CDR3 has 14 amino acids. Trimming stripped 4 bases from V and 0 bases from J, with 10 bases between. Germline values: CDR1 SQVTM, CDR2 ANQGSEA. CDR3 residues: CSVAPSDSYNEQFF. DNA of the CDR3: TGCAGCGTTGCCCCTAGTGACTCCTACAATGAGCAGTTCTTC.

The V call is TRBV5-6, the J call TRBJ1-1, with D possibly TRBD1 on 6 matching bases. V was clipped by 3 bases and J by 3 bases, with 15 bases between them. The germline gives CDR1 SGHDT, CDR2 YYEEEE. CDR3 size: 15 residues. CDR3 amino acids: CASSSTAGADTEAFF. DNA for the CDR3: TGTGCCAGCAGCTCTACAGCGGGGGCGGACACTGAAGCTTTCTTT.

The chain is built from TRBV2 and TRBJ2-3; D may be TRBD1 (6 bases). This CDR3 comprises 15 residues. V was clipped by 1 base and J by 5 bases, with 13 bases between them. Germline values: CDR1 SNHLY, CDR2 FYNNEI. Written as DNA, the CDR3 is TGTGCCAGCAGTGAAGGGGGGCGATCGGGAGATACGCAGTATTTT. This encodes CASSEGGRSGDTQYF.

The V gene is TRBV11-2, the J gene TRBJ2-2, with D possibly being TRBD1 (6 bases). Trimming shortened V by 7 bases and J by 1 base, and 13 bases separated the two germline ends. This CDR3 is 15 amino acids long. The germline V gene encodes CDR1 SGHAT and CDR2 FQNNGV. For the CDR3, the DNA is TGTGCCAGCATAAACCACAGGGAGAACACCGGGGAGCTGTTTTTT. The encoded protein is CASINHRENTGELFF.